This T cell receptor (beta chain) comes out of a study of blood T cell repertoires in COVID-19. The method was immunoSEQ multiplex PCR; TCRdb's version includes in-frame clones alone and lacks a portion of them. The data show a few hundred thousand clones, around 92% seen once. Sequencing was done on a sample of peripheral blood. The origin of this receptor is a man aged 18 to 30 who had recovered from COVID-19.

The CDR3 coding sequence is TGTGCCAGCAGCGTAGAGTCGGCTAGCGGGGCTTCCTACGAGCAGTACTTC. Encoded protein: CASSVESASGASYEQYF. The chain carries TRBV9 and TRBJ2-7; 9 nucleotides match TRBD2. V was clipped by 0 bases and J by 1 base; unmatched bases: 8. Per the germline V gene, CDR1 is SGDLS and CDR2 is YYNGEE. This CDR3 contains 17 residues. The whole variable domain, filled in from reference TRBV9 and TRBJ2-7, reads DSGVTQTPKHLITATGQRVTLRCSPRSGDLSVYWYQQSLDQGLQFLIQYYNGEERAKGNILERFSAQQFPDLHSELNLSSLELGDSALYFCASSVESASGASYEQYFGPGTRLTVT.